This passage covers 25 T cell receptor beta chains from one sample sequenced in a study of CD8+CD57+ T cells in acquired aplastic anemia. Using genomic DNA as the template, TCR beta VDJ and CDR3 profiling was carried out. TCRdb reprocessed the reads via MiXCR and lists one record per CDR3 protein. The table has a few hundred thousand distinct CDR3 sequences, approximately 60% seen once. Source material: sorted CD4+, CD8+, or CD8+CD57+ T cells (not recorded which) from PBMCs. These receptors were taken from a human donor in good health.

Comment on this clonotype: The CDR3 does not end in the conserved phenylalanine or tryptophan, so this is likely a read error. CDR3 in DNA: TGTGCCAGTAGTACCGCCCCCGGGTGGGAGAGGGGAAACACCATATATCTT. The encoded protein is CASSTAPGWERGNTIYL. This rearrangement joins TRBV19 to TRBJ1-3; D is uncertain. Trimming left V 4 bases short and J 4 bases short, with 20 bases between. CDR3 size: 17 residues. Germline V gene sequence: CDR1 LNHDA, CDR2 SQIVND (reference sequence).

The rearrangement uses TRBV5-1 and TRBJ2-3; 11 bases align to TRBD2. Germline CDR1 SGHRS, CDR2 YFSETQ. CDR3 length equals 17 residues. V trimming: 0 bases; J trimming: 3 bases; junction bases outside the gene matches: 6. The CDR3 loop is CASSLVPSGGRTDTQYF. As DNA, the CDR3 is TGCGCCAGCAGCTTGGTGCCTAGCGGGGGGAGGACAGATACGCAGTATTTT.

In this sample, this clonotype turned up many times. V gene TRBV5-6 combines with J gene TRBJ1-1; a weak D match, TRBD1 (6 bases). This CDR3 region has 12 residues. V was shortened by 2 bases and J by 8 bases, with 10 bases between the two germline ends. Germline V gene sequence: CDR1 SGHDT, CDR2 YYEEEE. For the CDR3, the DNA is TGTGCCAGCAGCTTACCAGGGGACGAAGCTTTCTTT. Protein product: CASSLPGDEAFF.

This sequence joins TRBV25-1 and TRBJ2-5; D may match TRBD1 or TRBD2 (5 bases each). Germline CDR1 is MGHDK and CDR2 is SYGVNS. The CDR3 runs to 15 residues. V dropped 1 base and J dropped 10 bases, with 19 bases sitting between them. The CDR3: CASSEWGRVGTGQYF. The CDR3 DNA is TGTGCCAGCAGTGAATGGGGCAGGGTGGGGACGGGCCAGTACTTC.

The CDR3 reads CASSSAKQGRAYEQYF. The CDR3 bases are TGCGCCAGCAGCTCAGCAAAACAGGGAAGGGCCTACGAGCAGTACTTC. The gene calls are TRBV5-1 and TRBJ2-7; D perhaps matches TRBD1 (6 bases). This CDR3 is 16 amino acids long. The germline V gene has CDR1 SGHRS and CDR2 YFSETQ. Trimming removed 3 bases from V and 2 bases from J, with 18 bases in between.

This clonotype was seen ten or more times. This chain links TRBV15 with TRBJ1-1; tentatively, D is TRBD1 (6 bases). This CDR3 comprises 15 residues. Trimming took 3 bases from V and 2 from J, leaving 13 bases between them. Germline assignment: CDR1 LNHNV and CDR2 YYDKDF (reference sequence). The CDR3 loop reads CATSSGSGANTEAFF. As DNA, the CDR3 is TGTGCCACCAGCAGCGGCTCAGGGGCAAACACTGAAGCTTTCTTT.

This clonotype was seen more than once but under ten times. V usage is TRBV20-1 and J usage is TRBJ1-1, with D hard to call. Germline loops: CDR1 DFQATT, CDR2 SNEGSKA (reference sequence). The ends were cut back, 3 bases at V and 0 bases at J, with 5 bases in the middle. The CDR3 loop spans 12 amino acids. CDR3 DNA: TGCAGTGCTAGTAGGGTGAACACTGAAGCTTTCTTT. Translating gives CSASRVNTEAFF.

This clonotype was seen only a few times. The rearrangement joins TRBV7-6 to TRBJ2-2; TRBD2 matches at 9 bases. With V trimmed by 5 bases and J by 5 bases, 15 bases remained unmatched. CDR1 SGHVS and CDR2 FNYEAQ come from the germline V gene. The CDR3 length is 18 residues. CDR3 in DNA: TGTGCCAGCAGCCAAGATCAGGGGGGCGGGGGGGAGACCGGGGAGCTGTTTTTT. Translation gives CASSQDQGGGGETGELFF.

This chain links TRBV7-9 with TRBJ2-5, with 12 bases fitting TRBD2. The length of the CDR3 is 17 residues. Germline V gives CDR1 SEHNR, CDR2 FQNEAQ (reference sequence). J was trimmed by 0 bases and V by 1 base; bases with no gene match: 3. CDR3 in DNA: TGTGCCAGCAGCTTAGGGTGGACTAGCGGGAACCAAGAGACCCAGTACTTC. Its protein product is CASSLGWTSGNQETQYF. The variable domain in full, with the rest retrieved from reference TRBV7-9 and TRBJ2-5, is DTGVSQNPRHKITKRGQNVTFRCDPISEHNRLYWYRQTLGQGPEFLTYFQNEAQLEKSRLLSDRFSAERPKGSFSTLEIQRTEQGDSAMYLCASSLGWTSGNQETQYFGPGTRLLVL.

CDR3 residues: CSVEGGGGNEQFF. In DNA, the CDR3 is TGCAGCGTTGAAGGCGGGGGGGGCAATGAGCAGTTCTTC. This rearrangement joins TRBV29-1 to TRBJ2-1; TRBD2 agrees at 9 bases. The germline CDR1 and CDR2 sequences are SQVTM and ANQGSEA. The ends lost 1 base at V and 6 bases at J; junction bases unmatched: 1. The CDR3 loop spans 13 amino acids.

The J gene is TRBJ2-5, the V gene TRBV29-1; maybe TRBD2 (5 bases). The CDR3 spans 13 residues. Trimming took off 4 bases at V and 5 bases at J, with 14 bases between the two ends. CDR1 is SQVTM, CDR2 ANQGSEA, per germline. CDR3 DNA: TGCAGCGTTGTTTCGGTGCGAGGGGAGACCCAGTACTTC. Protein sequence: CSVVSVRGETQYF. The whole variable domain, remainder taken from reference TRBV29-1 and TRBJ2-5, is SAVISQKPSRDICQRGTSLTIQCQVDSQVTMMFWYRQQPGQSLTLIATANQGSEATYESGFVIDKFPISRPNLTFSTLTVSNMSPEDSSIYLCSVVSVRGETQYFGPGTRLLVL.

A note on this clonotype: A read error is likely, as this CDR3 ends without the conserved phenylalanine or tryptophan. The chain employs TRBV2 and TRBJ2-2; 9 nucleotides match TRBD2. This CDR3 contains 15 residues. After removal of 7 bases from V and 3 bases from J, the junction contained 6 bases not matched to a gene. The germline CDR1 and CDR2 sequences are SNHLY and FYNNEI. The CDR3 DNA reads TGTGCCAGCAAATGGACTAGCGTGCACACCGGGGAGCTGTTTTTA. Residues: CASKWTSVHTGELFL.

DNA for the CDR3: TGCAGTGCTGCTGTTGGTTCTGAGCAGTTCTTC. Translating gives CSAAVGSEQFF. The chain carries TRBV20-1 and TRBJ2-1; D is uncertain. This CDR3 has 11 residues. V gave up 5 bases and J gave up 9 bases, with 11 bases separating them. The germline gives CDR1 DFQATT, CDR2 SNEGSKA (reference sequence).

The chain joins TRBV4-1 to TRBJ2-5; 10 nucleotides line up with TRBD1. Trimming cost V 10 bases and J 5 bases; bases outside gene matches: 10. Per the germline V gene, CDR1 is MGHRA and CDR2 is YSYEKL. CDR3 size: 14 residues. The CDR3 here is CATTARDRGETQYF. The CDR3 coding sequence is TGCGCCACCACCGCGCGGGACAGGGGCGAGACCCAGTACTTC.

By frequency in the sample, this clonotype is medium-sized. The chain carries TRBV9 and TRBJ2-7; either TRBD1 or TRBD2 may supply D (5 bases each). The germline V and J ends were trimmed by 8 bases and 4 bases, with 25 bases remaining between them. The CDR3 has 16 amino acids. Looked up from germline, CDR1 is SGDLS and CDR2 is YYNGEE. As DNA, the CDR3 is TGTGCCAGTCGCCCCCTAGGGCAGGGAGTCGGGTACGAGCAGTACTTC. It yields the protein CASRPLGQGVGYEQYF.

The table lists this clonotype with a few counts. A much larger clone differs from this one at a single base, so this may be a read error. The rearrangement uses TRBV29-1 and TRBJ2-7, with D possibly TRBD1 on 6 matching bases. V was shortened by 5 bases and J by 0 bases, with 14 bases between the two germline ends. The germline gives CDR1 SQVTM, CDR2 ANQGSEA. This CDR3 comprises 14 residues. Written as DNA, the CDR3 is TGCAGCGTTTGGGGGACAAGGGTCTCCTACGAGCAGTACTTC. The encoded protein is CSVWGTRVSYEQYF.

The genes are TRBV7-2 and TRBJ2-1, with D possibly matching TRBD2 (7 bases). Germline V CDR1 and CDR2: SGHTA, FQGNSA. The V end was cut by 5 bases, the J end by 3 bases, with 17 bases between. This CDR3 contains 16 residues. As DNA, the CDR3 is TGTGCCAGCAGCCCAGAGGGGGGGGCAGTCTACAATGAGCAGTTCTTC. Amino acid sequence: CASSPEGGAVYNEQFF.

The chain is built from TRBV20-1 and TRBJ2-5, with 8 bases lining up with TRBD2. Trimming at V came to 4 bases and at J to 6 bases, leaving 10 bases not matched to a gene. CDR3 length: 14 amino acids. Per the germline V gene, CDR1 is DFQATT and CDR2 is SNEGSKA (reference sequence). The DNA of the CDR3 is TGCAGTGCTATTCCCTCGGGAGGGGCTCAGACCCAGTACTTC. This sequence encodes CSAIPSGGAQTQYF.

By sample fraction, this clonotype is medium-sized. The CDR3 is CSAFPLGGTGYYEQYF. For the CDR3, the DNA is TGCAGTGCCTTCCCCCTCGGCGGGACAGGTTACTACGAGCAGTACTTC. The chain couples TRBV20-1 to TRBJ2-7, with 8 positions matching TRBD1. V gave up 6 bases and J gave up 3 bases; unmatched junction bases: 16. The CDR3 spans 16 residues. Germline lookup yields CDR1 DFQATT and CDR2 SNEGSKA (reference sequence).

This clonotype came up a few times. The chain recombines TRBV15 with TRBJ2-7; a weak D match, TRBD1 (5 bases). The CDR3 totals 13 residues. From germline, CDR1 is LNHNV and CDR2 YYDKDF (reference sequence). V lost 4 bases to trimming and J lost 4 bases, with 11 bases between them. The DNA for the CDR3 is TGTGCCACCAGCATAGGGGTGGGGTACGAGCAGTACTTC. This encodes CATSIGVGYEQYF.

This rearrangement joins TRBV7-6 to TRBJ1-2, with TRBD1 matching 8 bases. Losses at the gene ends were 1 base for V and 8 bases for J; bases not matched to a gene: 6. The CDR3 is 14 residues long. Germline V gives CDR1 SGHVS, CDR2 FNYEAQ. As DNA, the CDR3 is TGTGCCAGCAGCTTAGGCGCAGGGGGCGCGGGCTACACCTTC. Residues: CASSLGAGGAGYTF.

J is TRBJ2-1 and V is TRBV7-9; a possible D gene is TRBD2 (5 bases). This CDR3 spans 12 amino acids. Looked up from germline, CDR1 is SEHNR and CDR2 is FQNEAQ (reference sequence). V gave up 5 bases and J gave up 4 bases, with 6 bases separating them. The CDR3 region has the DNA TGTGCCAGCAGCCGCGGGTACAATGAGCAGTTCTTC. The encoded protein is CASSRGYNEQFF.

V and J are TRBV6-4 and TRBJ2-1; no definite D call. The CDR3 extends over 15 amino acids. Germline V lookup: CDR1 MRHNA, CDR2 SNTAGT. Between the trimmed V and J ends, which lost 7 bases and 0 bases, there was a span of 13 bases. The CDR3 sequence is CASNDGPSSYNEQFF. CDR3 nucleotide sequence: TGTGCCAGCAACGACGGACCCAGCTCCTACAATGAGCAGTTCTTC.

The chain combines TRBV19 with TRBJ2-3, with D perhaps matching TRBD1 (6 bases). Trimming removed 5 bases at V and 9 bases at J, with 18 bases between. Per germline, CDR1 LNHDA and CDR2 SQIVND (reference sequence). The CDR3 covers 14 residues. The CDR3 loop reads CASSVGQIGVTQYF. CDR3 sequence (DNA): TGTGCCAGTAGTGTCGGACAGATTGGCGTGACGCAGTATTTT.

This clonotype was seen many times. The chain uses TRBV2 and TRBJ2-7; 7 bases fit TRBD1. The length of the CDR3 is 14 residues. Germline CDR1 reads SNHLY; CDR2 reads FYNNEI. V shed 8 bases and J 2 bases; nucleotides not matched to a gene: 9. CDR3 amino acids: CASPKDRRTYEQYF. The CDR3 coding sequence is TGTGCCAGCCCTAAGGACAGGCGCACCTACGAGCAGTACTTC.